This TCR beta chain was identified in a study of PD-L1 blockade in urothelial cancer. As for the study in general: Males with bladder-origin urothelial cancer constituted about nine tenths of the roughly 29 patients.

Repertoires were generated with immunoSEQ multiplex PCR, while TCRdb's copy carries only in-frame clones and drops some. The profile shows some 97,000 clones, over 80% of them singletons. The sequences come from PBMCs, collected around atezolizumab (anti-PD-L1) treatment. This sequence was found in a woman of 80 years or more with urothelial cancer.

The CDR3 DNA sequence: TGTGCCAGCAGCCTGGGGAGGGACGCTGAAGCTTTCTTT. Translating gives CASSLGRDAEAFF. The J gene is TRBJ1-1, the V gene TRBV7-3, with D possibly TRBD1 on 5 matching bases. Between the trimmed V and J ends, which lost 5 bases and 6 bases, there was a span of 13 bases. The germline V gene has CDR1 SGHTA and CDR2 FQGTGA. The CDR3 spans 13 residues.